This T cell receptor (beta chain) derives from a study of lymphopenia after photon versus proton radiotherapy. Whole-study results and caveats: Survival link was tested only in deceased patients; proton benefit remains a possibility. Under photons, naive T cells and diversity fell while effector/memory populations rose. Post-nadir TCR diversity decline inversely tracked overall survival among those who died. After the lymphocyte nadir, photon-treated repertoires showed oligoclonal expansion, especially of CD8+ Temra cells.

The CDR3 spans 14 residues. The V segment lost 3 bases and the J segment 5 bases; nucleotides outside the gene matches: 2. Germline V gene data show CDR1 as MNHEY and CDR2 as SMNVEV (reference sequence). Points on this clone: Its antigen is not identified.

Profiling relied on immunoSEQ multiplex PCR, and the TCRdb table lists in-frame clones only, not all of them. Of about 70,000 clones in the sample, under 95% were seen once. The V call is TRBV27, the J call TRBJ1-5; TRBD1 aligns across 9 bases. This TCR derives from a woman aged 40 to 55 with cholangiocarcinoma. Here the sequenced sample was peripheral blood, taken from a patient treated with photon-based radiotherapy. The CDR3 sequence is CASSFRTGDQPQHF. The CDR3 nucleotides are TGTGCCAGCAGTTTCCGGACAGGGGATCAGCCCCAGCATTTT.